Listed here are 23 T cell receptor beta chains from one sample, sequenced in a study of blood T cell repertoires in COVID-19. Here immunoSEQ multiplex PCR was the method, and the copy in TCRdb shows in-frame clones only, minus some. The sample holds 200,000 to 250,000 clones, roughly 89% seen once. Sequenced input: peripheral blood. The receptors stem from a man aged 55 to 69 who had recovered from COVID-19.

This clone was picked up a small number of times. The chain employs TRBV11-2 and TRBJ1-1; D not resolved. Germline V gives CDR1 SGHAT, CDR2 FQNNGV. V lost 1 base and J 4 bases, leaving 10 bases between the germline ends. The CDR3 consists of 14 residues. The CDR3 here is CASSLGGWGTEAFF. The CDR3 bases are TGTGCCAGCAGCTTAGGCGGGTGGGGCACTGAAGCTTTCTTT.

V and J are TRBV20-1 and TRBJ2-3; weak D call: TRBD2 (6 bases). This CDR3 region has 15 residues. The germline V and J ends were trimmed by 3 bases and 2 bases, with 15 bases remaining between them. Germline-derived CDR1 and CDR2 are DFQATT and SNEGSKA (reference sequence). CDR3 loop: CSASEASANTDTQYF. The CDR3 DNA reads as TGCAGTGCTAGTGAGGCTAGCGCTAACACAGATACGCAGTATTTT.

CDR3 nucleotides: TGTGCCAGCTCAACAGATAATGAAAAACTGTTTTTT. Translated: CASSTDNEKLFF. The J gene is TRBJ1-4, the V gene TRBV18, with no clear D. The CDR3 extends over 12 amino acids. The V end lost 5 bases, the J end lost 4 bases, and 5 bases lay between the germline ends. Germline loops: CDR1 KGHSH, CDR2 LQKENI. Full variable domain (remainder filled in from reference TRBV18 and TRBJ1-4): NAGVMQNPRHLVRRRGQEARLRCSPMKGHSHVYWYRQLPEEGLKFMVYLQKENIIDESGMPKERFSAEFPKEGPSILRIQQVVRGDSAAYFCASSTDNEKLFFGSGTQLSVL.

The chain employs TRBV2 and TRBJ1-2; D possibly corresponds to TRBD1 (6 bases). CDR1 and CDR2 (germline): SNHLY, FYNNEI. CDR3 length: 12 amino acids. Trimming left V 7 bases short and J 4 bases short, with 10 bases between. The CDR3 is CASNEGGYGYTF. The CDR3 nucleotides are TGTGCCAGCAATGAGGGGGGCTATGGCTACACCTTC.

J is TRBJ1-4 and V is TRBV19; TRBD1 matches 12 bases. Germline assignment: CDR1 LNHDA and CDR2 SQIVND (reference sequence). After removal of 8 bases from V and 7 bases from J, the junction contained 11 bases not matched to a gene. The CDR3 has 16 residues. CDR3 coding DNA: TGTGCCAGTTCTCCGGGACAGGGGGCGTACGGTGAAAAACTGTTTTTT. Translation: CASSPGQGAYGEKLFF.

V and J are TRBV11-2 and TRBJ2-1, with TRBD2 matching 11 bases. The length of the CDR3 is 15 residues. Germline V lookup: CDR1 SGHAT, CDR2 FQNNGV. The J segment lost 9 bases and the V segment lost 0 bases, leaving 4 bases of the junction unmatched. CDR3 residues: CASSLDHSGGAEQFF. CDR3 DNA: TGTGCCAGCAGCTTAGACCATAGCGGGGGGGCTGAGCAGTTCTTC.

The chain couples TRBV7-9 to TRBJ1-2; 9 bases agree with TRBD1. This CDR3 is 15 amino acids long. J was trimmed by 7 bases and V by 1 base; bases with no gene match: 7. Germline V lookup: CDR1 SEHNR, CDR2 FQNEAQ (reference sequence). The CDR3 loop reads CASSLGGTGPSGYTF. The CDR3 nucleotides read TGTGCCAGCAGCTTAGGGGGGACAGGGCCAAGTGGCTACACCTTC.

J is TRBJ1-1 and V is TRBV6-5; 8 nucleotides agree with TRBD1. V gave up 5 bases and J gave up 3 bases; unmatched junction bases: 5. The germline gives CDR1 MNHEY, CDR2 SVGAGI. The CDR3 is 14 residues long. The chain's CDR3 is CASSRDRPDTEAFF. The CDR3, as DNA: TGTGCCAGCAGTCGGGACAGGCCCGACACTGAAGCTTTCTTT.

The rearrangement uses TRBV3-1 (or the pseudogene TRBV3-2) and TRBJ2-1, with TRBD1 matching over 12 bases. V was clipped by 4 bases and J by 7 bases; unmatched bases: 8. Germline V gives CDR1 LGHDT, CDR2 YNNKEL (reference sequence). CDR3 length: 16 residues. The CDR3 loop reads CASSPAGTGGSNEQFF. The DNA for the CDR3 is TGTGCCAGCAGCCCGGCCGGGACAGGGGGCTCAAATGAGCAGTTCTTC.

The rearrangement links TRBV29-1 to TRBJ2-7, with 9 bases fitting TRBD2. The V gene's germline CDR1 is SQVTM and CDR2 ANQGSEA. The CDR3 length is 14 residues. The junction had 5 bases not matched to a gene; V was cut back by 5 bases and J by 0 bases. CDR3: CSVKVSGSSYEQYF. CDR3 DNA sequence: TGCAGCGTTAAGGTTAGCGGGAGCTCCTACGAGCAGTACTTC.

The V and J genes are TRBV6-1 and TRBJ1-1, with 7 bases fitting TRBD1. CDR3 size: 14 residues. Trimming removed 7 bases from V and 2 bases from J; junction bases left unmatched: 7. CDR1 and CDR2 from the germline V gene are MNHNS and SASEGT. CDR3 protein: CASNGDRLNTEAFF. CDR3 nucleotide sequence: TGTGCCAGCAATGGGGACAGACTAAACACTGAAGCTTTCTTT.

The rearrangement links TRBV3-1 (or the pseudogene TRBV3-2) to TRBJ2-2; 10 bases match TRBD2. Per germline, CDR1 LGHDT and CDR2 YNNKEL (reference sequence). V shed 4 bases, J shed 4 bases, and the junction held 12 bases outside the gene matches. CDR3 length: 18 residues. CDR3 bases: TGTGCCAGCAGCCCCTACTCAGCGGGAGGGCCGGGCACCGGGGAGCTGTTTTTT. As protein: CASSPYSAGGPGTGELFF.

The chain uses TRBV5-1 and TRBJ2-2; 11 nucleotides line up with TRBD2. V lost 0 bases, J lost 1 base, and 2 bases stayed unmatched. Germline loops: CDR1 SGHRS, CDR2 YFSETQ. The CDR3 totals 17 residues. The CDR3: CASSLGLAGRNTGELFF. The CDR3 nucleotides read TGCGCCAGCAGCTTGGGACTAGCGGGGAGGAACACCGGGGAGCTGTTTTTT.

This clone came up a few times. CDR3 region: CASSFNGSPKAFF. CDR3 bases: TGTGCCAGCAGTTTTAACGGTTCTCCAAAAGCTTTCTTT. The chain joins TRBV27 to TRBJ1-1; no definite D call. The germline gives CDR1 MNHEY, CDR2 SMNVEV (reference sequence). V was cut by 3 bases and J by 9 bases, with 14 bases left in between. The CDR3 has 13 residues.

The CDR3, as DNA: TGTGCCTGGAGTAACCGGGGGGGGACTGAAGCTTTCTTT. Encoded protein: CAWSNRGGTEAFF. V and J are TRBV30 and TRBJ1-1, with a tentative D call TRBD1 (5 bases). The CDR3 contains 13 residues. Per the germline V gene, CDR1 is GTSNPN and CDR2 is SVGIG (reference sequence). V was clipped by 2 bases and J by 5 bases, with 12 bases between them.

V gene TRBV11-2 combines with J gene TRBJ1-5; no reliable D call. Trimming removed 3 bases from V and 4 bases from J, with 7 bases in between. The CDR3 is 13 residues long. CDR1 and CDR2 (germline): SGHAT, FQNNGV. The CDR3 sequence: CASSLTGNQPQHF. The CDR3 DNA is TGTGCCAGCAGCTTGACGGGGAATCAGCCCCAGCATTTT.

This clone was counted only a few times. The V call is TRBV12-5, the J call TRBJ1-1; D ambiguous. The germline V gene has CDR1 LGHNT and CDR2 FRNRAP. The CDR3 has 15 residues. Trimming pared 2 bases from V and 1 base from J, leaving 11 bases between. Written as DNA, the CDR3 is TGTGCTAGTGGTTTGTCACCAACGGGGAACACTGAAGCTTTCTTT. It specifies CASGLSPTGNTEAFF.

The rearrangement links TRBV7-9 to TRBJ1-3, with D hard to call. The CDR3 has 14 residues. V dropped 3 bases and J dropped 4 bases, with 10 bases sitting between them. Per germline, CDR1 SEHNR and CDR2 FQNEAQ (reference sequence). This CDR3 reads CASSLSANGNTIYF. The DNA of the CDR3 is TGTGCCAGCAGCTTGAGCGCGAACGGAAACACCATATATTTT.

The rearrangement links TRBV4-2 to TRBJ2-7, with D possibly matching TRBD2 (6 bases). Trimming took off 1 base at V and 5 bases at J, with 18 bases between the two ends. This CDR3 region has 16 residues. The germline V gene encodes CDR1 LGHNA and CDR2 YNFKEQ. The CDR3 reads CASSQGGGPSKNEQYF. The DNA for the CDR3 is TGTGCCAGCAGCCAAGGAGGAGGGCCCTCGAAAAACGAGCAGTACTTC.

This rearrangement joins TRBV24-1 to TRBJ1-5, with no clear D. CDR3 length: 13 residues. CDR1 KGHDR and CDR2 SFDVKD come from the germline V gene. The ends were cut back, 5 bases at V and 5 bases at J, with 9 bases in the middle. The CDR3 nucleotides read TGTGCCACCAGTGTCGGCCGGGATCAGCCCCAGCATTTT. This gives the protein CATSVGRDQPQHF.

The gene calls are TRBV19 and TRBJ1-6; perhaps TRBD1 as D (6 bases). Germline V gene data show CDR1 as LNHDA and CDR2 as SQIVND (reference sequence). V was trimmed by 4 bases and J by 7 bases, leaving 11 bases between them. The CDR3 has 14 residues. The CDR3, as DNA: TGTGCCAGTAGTAGGGACACCGGGAATTCACCCCTCCACTTT. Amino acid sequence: CASSRDTGNSPLHF.

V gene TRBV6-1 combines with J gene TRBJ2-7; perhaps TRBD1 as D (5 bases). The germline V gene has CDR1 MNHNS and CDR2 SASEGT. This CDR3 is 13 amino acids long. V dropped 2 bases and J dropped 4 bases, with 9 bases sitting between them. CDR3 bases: TGTGCCAGCAGTGAAATTAGGGGATACGAGCAGTACTTC. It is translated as CASSEIRGYEQYF.

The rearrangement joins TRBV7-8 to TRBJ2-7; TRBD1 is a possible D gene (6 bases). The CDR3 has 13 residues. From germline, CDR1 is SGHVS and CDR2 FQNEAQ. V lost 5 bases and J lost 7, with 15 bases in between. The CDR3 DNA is TGTGCCAGCAGCCGGGCAGGGGCGCGGGAGCAGTACTTC. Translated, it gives CASSRAGAREQYF. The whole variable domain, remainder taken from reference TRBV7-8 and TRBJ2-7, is GAGVSQSPRYKVAKRGQDVALRCDPISGHVSLFWYQQALGQGPEFLTYFQNEAQLDKSGLPSDRFFAERPEGSVSTLKIQRTQQEDSAVYLCASSRAGAREQYFGPGTRLTVT.